This is a list of T cell receptor beta chains from one sample in a study of long-term antiretroviral therapy in people with HIV. Repertoires were generated with immunoSEQ multiplex PCR, while TCRdb's copy carries only in-frame clones and drops some. The sample records about 39,000 clones, 75% to 90% being singletons. Sequenced material: unsorted PBMCs, taken 3.1 years after starting antiretroviral therapy. These receptors were collected from a woman between 45 and 60 years old with HIV. Each CDR3 is given with its conserved first and last residue. A D gene is named only where the DNA matches it firmly. Clone size appears in some rows only: once, few, many, or a class for an expanded clone.

clone_size	v_call	j_call	d_call	cdr3_aa	cdr3_nt
.	TRBV10-3	TRBJ2-5	.	CAISRALQETQYF	TGTGCCATCAGCAGGGCCCTACAAGAGACCCAGTACTTC
.	TRBV7-2	TRBJ2-1	.	CASSWQHEQFF	TGTGCCAGCAGCTGGCAGCATGAGCAGTTCTTC
.	TRBV30	TRBJ2-2	TRBD2	CAWTLAGVDTGELFF	TGTGCCTGGACGTTAGCGGGGGTGGACACCGGGGAGCTGTTTTTT
few	TRBV7-9	TRBJ1-6	.	CASSYGDSPLHF	TGTGCCAGCAGCTATGGGGATTCACCCCTCCACTTT
.	TRBV7-3	TRBJ1-2	.	CASSPRITHGYTF	TGTGCCAGCAGCCCTCGGATCACACATGGCTACACCTTC
.	TRBV18	TRBJ2-2	.	CASSLKEHTGELFF	TGTGCCAGCTCACTCAAGGAGCACACCGGGGAGCTGTTTTTT
.	TRBV10-2	TRBJ1-4	TRBD1	CASSESDRGFGGEKLFF	TGCGCCAGCAGTGAGTCGGACAGGGGATTCGGCGGAGAAAAACTGTTTTTT
few	TRBV7-6	TRBJ1-6	TRBD1	CASSLSTGGSPLHF	TGTGCCAGCAGCTTAAGTACAGGGGGCTCACCCCTCCACTTT
once	TRBV18	TRBJ1-1	.	CASSPRSGQGVAEAFF	TGTGCCAGCTCACCACGTTCAGGGCAGGGAGTCGCTGAAGCTTTCTTT
once	TRBV30	TRBJ2-7	TRBD2	CAWAPPWTSRYEQYF	TGTGCCTGGGCCCCCCCTTGGACTAGCCGGTACGAGCAGTACTTC
.	TRBV6-1	TRBJ1-3	.	CASSERRPLRGNTIYF	TGTGCCAGCAGTGAGCGCCGGCCGTTACGAGGAAACACCATATATTTT
.	TRBV7-6	TRBJ1-5	.	CASSLVAGVGQPQHF	TGTGCCAGCAGCTTAGTGGCAGGGGTCGGTCAGCCCCAGCATTTT
.	TRBV7-9	TRBJ1-1	.	CASSPDDSHTEAFF	TGTGCCAGCAGCCCGGATGATAGTCACACTGAAGCTTTCTTT
.	TRBV30	TRBJ1-1	.	CAWSVMGLNTEAFF	TGTGCCTGGAGTGTAATGGGGTTGAACACTGAAGCTTTCTTT
.	TRBV4-1	TRBJ2-7	.	CASSPPGHRGTYEQYF	TGCGCCAGCAGCCCACCCGGACACCGAGGGACCTACGAGCAGTACTTC
few	TRBV28	TRBJ1-6	TRBD1	CASSLDRDDSPLHF	TGTGCCAGCAGTTTGGACAGGGACGACTCACCCCTCCACTTT
.	TRBV7-3	TRBJ1-5	.	CASSSAGDQPQHF	TGTGCCAGCAGTTCAGCAGGGGATCAGCCCCAGCATTTT
.	TRBV5-8	TRBJ1-2	TRBD1	CASSLPGTGRYGYTF	TGTGCCAGCAGCTTACCCGGGACAGGGCGCTATGGCTACACCTTC
.	TRBV7-2	TRBJ1-1	.	CASSRRGANTEAFF	TGTGCCAGCAGCCGAAGGGGCGCAAACACTGAAGCTTTCTTT
.	TRBV2	TRBJ1-6	.	CASQVALNSPLHF	TGTGCCAGTCAAGTGGCCCTTAATTCACCCCTCCACTTT
.	TRBV10-1	TRBJ2-7	.	CASSEGSTNYYEQYF	TGCGCCAGCAGTGAAGGGTCGACAAATTACTACGAGCAGTACTTC
.	TRBV27	TRBJ2-5	.	CASSLGGRETQYF	TGTGCCAGCAGTTTAGGGGGGCGGGAGACCCAGTACTTC
few	TRBV4-2	TRBJ1-6	.	CASSQAVRVANSPLHF	TGTGCCAGCAGCCAAGCGGTCCGGGTTGCCAATTCACCCCTCCACTTT
.	TRBV30	TRBJ2-2	TRBD1	CACRQGVTGELFF	TGTGCCTGCCGCCAGGGGGTGACCGGGGAGCTGTTTTTT
.	TRBV10-2	TRBJ1-2	TRBD1	CASSESGRTGVGYTF	TGCGCCAGCAGTGAGTCGGGGAGGACAGGGGTTGGCTACACCTTC
.	TRBV30	TRBJ1-1	.	CAWSNLGNTEAFF	TGTGCCTGGAGTAATCTTGGAAACACTGAAGCTTTCTTT
.	TRBV5-1	TRBJ1-2	TRBD1	CASSPEGAVYGYTF	TGCGCCAGCAGCCCGGAGGGGGCCGTCTATGGCTACACCTTC
.	TRBV9	TRBJ1-3	TRBD1	CASSVNGGQGHGNTIYF	TGTGCCAGCAGCGTAAACGGTGGACAGGGCCACGGAAACACCATATATTTT
once	TRBV19	TRBJ1-4	.	CASSSGDNNEKLFF	TGTGCCAGTAGTTCCGGGGATAATAATGAAAAACTGTTTTTT
.	TRBV9	TRBJ2-7	TRBD1	CASSSGQGAGNEQYF	TGTGCCAGCAGCTCCGGACAGGGGGCTGGCAACGAGCAGTACTTC
.	TRBV12-5	TRBJ2-3	TRBD2	CASSQLAGDTDTQYF	TGTGCTAGTTCTCAGCTAGCGGGGGATACAGATACGCAGTATTTT
.	TRBV19	TRBJ2-2	.	CASRPGVGTGELFF	TGTGCCAGTAGACCCGGGGTAGGGACCGGGGAGCTGTTTTTT
.	TRBV4-3	TRBJ2-2	TRBD2	CASSHDFSGGASGELFF	TGCGCCAGCAGCCACGACTTCAGCGGGGGGGCGTCCGGGGAGCTGTTTTTT
.	TRBV9	TRBJ1-2	.	CASSVGATPGYGYTF	TGTGCCAGCAGCGTAGGGGCGACCCCTGGCTATGGCTACACCTTC
.	TRBV7-2	TRBJ2-5	.	CASSSGAQRETQYF	TGTGCCAGCAGCTCAGGGGCTCAGAGAGAGACCCAGTACTTC
.	TRBV10-3	TRBJ2-5	.	CAISGRDPQETQYF	TGTGCCATCAGTGGGAGGGACCCTCAAGAGACCCAGTACTTC
.	TRBV2	TRBJ1-1	.	CASRDERAVNTEAFF	TGTGCCAGCAGAGATGAGAGGGCAGTGAACACTGAAGCTTTCTTT
.	TRBV5-1	TRBJ1-2	TRBD1	CASSSSGTGTNYGYTF	TGCGCCAGCAGCTCGTCCGGGACAGGGACTAACTATGGCTACACCTTC
once	TRBV7-2	TRBJ2-1	TRBD2	CASSLLAGGGIEQFF	TGTGCCAGCAGCCTACTAGCGGGGGGCGGGATTGAGCAGTTCTTC
.	TRBV10-3	TRBJ1-1	TRBD1	CAISGGQGFTEAFF	TGTGCCATCAGTGGTGGACAGGGGTTTACTGAAGCTTTCTTT
once	TRBV6-5	TRBJ2-1	.	CASSQAAGAYEQFF	TGTGCCAGCAGCCAGGCTGCGGGGGCTTATGAGCAGTTCTTC
.	TRBV30	TRBJ1-2	.	CAWNPPSSSYGYTF	TGTGCCTGGAACCCGCCCTCATCCTCCTATGGCTACACCTTC
.	TRBV5-5	TRBJ1-3	TRBD1	CASSSDRGISGNTIYF	TGTGCCAGCAGTTCGGACAGGGGAATCTCTGGAAACACCATATATTTT
once	TRBV6-5	TRBJ1-5	TRBD1	CASSPRDSNQPQHF	TGTGCCAGCAGTCCCCGGGACAGTAATCAGCCCCAGCATTTT
.	TRBV10-3	TRBJ2-5	.	CAISAAGSGETQYF	TGTGCCATCAGTGCCGCCGGGTCAGGAGAGACCCAGTACTTC
.	TRBV27	TRBJ2-7	.	CASSLSGAQEQYF	TGTGCCAGCAGTTTATCAGGGGCGCAAGAGCAGTACTTC
.	TRBV30	TRBJ2-2	TRBD2	CAWSVSTPTSGGFHTGELFF	TGTGCCTGGAGTGTATCAACCCCCACTAGCGGGGGGTTTCACACCGGGGAGCTGTTTTTT
.	TRBV7-9	TRBJ1-4	.	CASSLKGVNEKLFF	TGTGCCAGCAGCTTAAAGGGGGTTAATGAAAAACTGTTTTTT
.	TRBV29-1	TRBJ2-7	.	CSVRAGTYEQYF	TGCAGCGTTCGGGCAGGGACCTACGAGCAGTACTTC
.	TRBV29-1	TRBJ2-1	TRBD1	CSVGEWDRGNEQFF	TGCAGCGTCGGGGAGTGGGACAGGGGAAATGAGCAGTTCTTC
few	TRBV2	TRBJ1-2	.	CASSETANYGYTF	TGTGCCAGCAGTGAAACAGCTAACTATGGCTACACCTTC
.	TRBV9	TRBJ1-1	.	CASSGGGPEAFF	TGTGCCAGCAGTGGGGGGGGCCCTGAAGCTTTCTTT
.	TRBV7-3	TRBJ1-6	TRBD1	CASSPQGYNSPLHF	TGTGCCAGCAGCCCACAGGGGTACAATTCACCCCTCCACTTT